One and the same sample provided the 11 T cell receptor beta chains below, sequenced in a study of blood T cells in healthy people across ages. The second PCR ran roughly 7 to 12 cycles with a sample-barcoded 5' primer and J-beta primers. MiXCR was run by TCRdb on the 5' RACE reads, yielding one entry per CDR3 protein. Of 800,000 or so distinct CDR3 sequences detected, approximately 25% appear once; the ten largest clones hold approximately 3.7%. This sample was shared with a second study, whose subject was T cells of mothers and their children.

The sequenced material came from blood. Every receptor here comes from a boy aged 5-17 years in good health.

This clonotype was observed a handful of times. The V call is TRBV29-1, the J call TRBJ1-2; 7 bases agree with TRBD1. The CDR3 is 12 residues long. Germline loops: CDR1 SQVTM, CDR2 ANQGSEA. V was pared by 5 bases and J by 8 bases, with 8 bases of the junction left unmatched. The CDR3 reads CSVPTGQHGYTF. As DNA, the CDR3 is TGCAGCGTTCCGACAGGGCAACACGGCTACACCTTC.

In this sample, this clonotype turned up many times. The rearrangement joins TRBV10-2 to TRBJ2-5, with 7 bases identical to TRBD1. The J call may be in error: the DNA end matches TRBJ2-7 better. Germline CDR1 reads WSHSY; CDR2 reads SAAADI. This CDR3 contains 13 residues. CDR3: CASSTGTVYEQYF. For the CDR3, the DNA is TGCGCCAGCAGTACTGGGACAGTATACGAGCAGTACTTC.

This clonotype was seen a handful of times. V gene TRBV20-1 combines with J gene TRBJ2-4, with D perhaps being TRBD1 or TRBD2 (6 bases each). V was trimmed by 6 bases and J by 1 base, leaving 16 bases between them. The length of the CDR3 is 15 residues. Germline V CDR1 and CDR2: DFQATT, SNEGSKA (reference sequence). The CDR3 loop reads CSAQRQGRAKNIQYF. CDR3 bases: TGCAGTGCCCAGCGGCAGGGGAGGGCCAAAAACATTCAGTACTTC.

J is TRBJ2-5 and V is TRBV7-2, with 7 bases identical to TRBD2. The junction had 9 bases not matched to a gene; V was cut back by 0 bases and J by 5 bases. The CDR3 contains 16 residues. Germline assignment: CDR1 SGHTA and CDR2 FQGNSA. The CDR3 DNA reads TGTGCCAGCAGCTTAGCCCCTAGGACTAGTTGGGAGACCCAGTACTTC. Encoded protein: CASSLAPRTSWETQYF.

The sample holds a few counts of this clonotype. The CDR3 region has the DNA TGTGCCACCAAGATCGGACAGGGCTATGGCTACACCTTC. This codes for CATKIGQGYGYTF. The rearrangement uses TRBV6-2 or TRBV6-3 and TRBJ1-2, with 8 positions matching TRBD1. Germline values: CDR1 MNHEY, CDR2 SVGEGT. This CDR3 comprises 13 residues. Trimming cost V 10 bases and J 4 bases; bases outside gene matches: 8.

The chain links TRBV6-1 to TRBJ2-5, with D perhaps TRBD1 (6 bases). The J call is uncertain, as TRBJ2-7 better fits the DNA end. The CDR3 contains 14 residues. Germline assignment: CDR1 MNHNS and CDR2 SASEGT. The CDR3 sequence: CASSGGQGRYEQYF. The CDR3 nucleotides read TGTGCCAGCAGTGGGGGGCAGGGAAGGTACGAGCAGTACTTC.

This clonotype occurred many times. The junction shows a germline mismatch at one end, possibly a read error. V is TRBV12-3 or TRBV12-4 and J is TRBJ1-4, with D unclear. This CDR3 is built from 14 residues. The CDR3 protein is CASSLAVGNEKLFF. DNA of the CDR3: TGTGCTAGCAGCTTAGCAGTGGGAAACGAAAAACTGTTTTTT.

V gene TRBV14 combines with J gene TRBJ1-2; D is unclear. The length of the CDR3 is 13 residues. Germline-derived CDR1 and CDR2 are SGHDN and FVKESK. V lost 4 bases, J lost 1 base, and 7 bases lay in between. This CDR3 reads CASSRRNNYGYTF. The CDR3 DNA sequence: TGTGCCAGCAGCCGACGGAATAACTATGGCTACACCTTC.

This chain joins TRBV20-1 and TRBJ1-5; no firm D call. This CDR3 is 13 amino acids long. V was cut by 0 bases and J by 6 bases, with 9 bases left in between. CDR1 and CDR2 from the germline V gene are DFQATT and SNEGSKA (reference sequence). The DNA of the CDR3 is TGCAGTGCTAGAGAGGCCAGTACTCAGCCCCAGCATTTT. It translates to CSAREASTQPQHF.

This clonotype was picked up many times. This sequence joins TRBV4-3 and TRBJ2-1; D not resolved. The length of the CDR3 is 16 residues. The V gene lost 1 base and the J gene lost 2 bases, with 12 bases spanning the gap. The germline CDR1 and CDR2 sequences are LGHNA and YSLEER. CDR3 bases: TGCGCCAGCAGCCAAGGGTCGGGCGGAGCCTACAATGAGCAGTTCTTC. As protein: CASSQGSGGAYNEQFF.

The table lists this clonotype with a few counts. The chain links TRBV21-1 to TRBJ2-1; the tabulated D call, TRBD1, remains unverified against the DNA. TRBJ2-7 matches the DNA end more closely, so the J call is doubtful. TRBV21-1 is listed as a pseudogene. This CDR3 is 14 amino acids long. The CDR3 is CVSSKVFIPYEQYF. CDR3 nucleotide sequence: TGTGTCAGCAGCAAAGTGTTCATCCCCTACGAGCAGTACTTC.